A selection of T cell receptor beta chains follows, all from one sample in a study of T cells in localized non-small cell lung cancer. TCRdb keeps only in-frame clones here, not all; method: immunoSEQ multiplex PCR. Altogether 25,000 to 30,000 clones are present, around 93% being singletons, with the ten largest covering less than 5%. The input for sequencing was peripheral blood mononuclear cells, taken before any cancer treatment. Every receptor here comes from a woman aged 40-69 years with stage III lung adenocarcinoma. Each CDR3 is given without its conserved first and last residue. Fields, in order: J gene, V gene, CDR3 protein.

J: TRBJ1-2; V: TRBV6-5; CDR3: ASGYADSYGYT
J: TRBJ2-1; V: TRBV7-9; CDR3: ASSGDRGEQF
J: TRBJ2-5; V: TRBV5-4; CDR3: ASSLKLAGEETQY
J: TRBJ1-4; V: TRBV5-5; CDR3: ASSLAQSVEKLF
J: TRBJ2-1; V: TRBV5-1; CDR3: ASSNSGRTSYNEQF
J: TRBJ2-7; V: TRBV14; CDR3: ASSQAGVGTVKY
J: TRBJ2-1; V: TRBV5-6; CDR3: ASSFDNEQF
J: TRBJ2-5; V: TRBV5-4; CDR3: ASSLGDSVRTQY
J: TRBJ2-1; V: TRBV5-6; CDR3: ASSPGPKNEQF
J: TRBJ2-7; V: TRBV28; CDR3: ASSFTSGGSYEQY
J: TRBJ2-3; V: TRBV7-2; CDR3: ASSIIAGGSTDTQY
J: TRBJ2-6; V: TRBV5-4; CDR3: ASSFEGTGANVLT
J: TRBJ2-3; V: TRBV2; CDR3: ASSEPLAGGSTDTQY
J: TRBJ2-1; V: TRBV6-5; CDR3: ASSYSGRAKGEQF
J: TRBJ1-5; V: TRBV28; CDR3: ASSSFSGVPNQPQH
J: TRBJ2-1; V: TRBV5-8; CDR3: ASSLVGGFYNEQF
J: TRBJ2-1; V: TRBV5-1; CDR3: ASSEGTSGSNEQF
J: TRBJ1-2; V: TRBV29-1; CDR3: SVEDPGTGAEGYT
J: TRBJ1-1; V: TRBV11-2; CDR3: ASSLSLGMNTEAF
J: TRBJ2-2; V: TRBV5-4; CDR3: ASSLKRERAGELF
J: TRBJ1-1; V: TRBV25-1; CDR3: ASSESLQGNTEAF
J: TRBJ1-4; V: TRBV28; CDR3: ASTLPGSNEKLF
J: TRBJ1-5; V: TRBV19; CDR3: ASSIRARVPNQPQH
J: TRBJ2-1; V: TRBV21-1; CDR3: ASSKKAAFVYNEQF
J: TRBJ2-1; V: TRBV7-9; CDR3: ASSLGQYNEQF
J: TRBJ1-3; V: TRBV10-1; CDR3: ASSEYGADSGNTIY
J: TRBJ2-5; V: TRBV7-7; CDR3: ASSPGTSQETQY
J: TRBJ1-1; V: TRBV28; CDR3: ASSSVNTEAF
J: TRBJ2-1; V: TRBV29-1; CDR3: SVPRLAGGSYNEQF
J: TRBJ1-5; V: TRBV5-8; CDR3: ASSLIGQPQH
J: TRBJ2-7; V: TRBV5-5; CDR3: ASSFSYEQY
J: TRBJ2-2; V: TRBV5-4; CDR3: ASSTGRTGELF
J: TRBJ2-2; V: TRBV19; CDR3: ASSRWTGGNTGELF
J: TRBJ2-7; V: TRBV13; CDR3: ASSLYRDTYEQY
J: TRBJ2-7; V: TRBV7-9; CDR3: ASSVTGVTYEQY
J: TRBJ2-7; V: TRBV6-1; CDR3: ASSENIGLFSVY
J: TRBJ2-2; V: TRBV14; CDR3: ASSRRAEDTGELF
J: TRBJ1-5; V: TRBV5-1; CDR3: ASSPGGGNQPQH
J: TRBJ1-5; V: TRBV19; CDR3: ASSIYMSNQPQH
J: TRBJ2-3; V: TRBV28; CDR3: ASSSSADITDTQY
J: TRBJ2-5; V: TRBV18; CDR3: ASSPPGSKETQY
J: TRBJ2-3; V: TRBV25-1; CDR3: ASSWSGTGRQDTQY
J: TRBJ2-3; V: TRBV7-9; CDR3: ASSLTGGDADTQY
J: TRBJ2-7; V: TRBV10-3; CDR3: AISVRRDEQY
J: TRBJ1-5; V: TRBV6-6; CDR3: ASSDRARNQPQH
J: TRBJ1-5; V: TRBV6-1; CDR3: ASSGQGSNQPQH
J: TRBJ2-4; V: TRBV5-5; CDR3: ASSPRQGITKNIQY
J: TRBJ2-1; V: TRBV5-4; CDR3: ASSTGQEIYNEQF
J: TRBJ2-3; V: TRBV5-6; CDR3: ASSSVGDGRRDTQY
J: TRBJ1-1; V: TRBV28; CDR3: ASPSPGGTEAF
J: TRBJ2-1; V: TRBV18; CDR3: ASSRTGRSYNEQF
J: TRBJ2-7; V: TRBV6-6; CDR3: ASSYGRGNYEQY
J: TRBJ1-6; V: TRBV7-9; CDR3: ASSLVLRQGALTDSPLH
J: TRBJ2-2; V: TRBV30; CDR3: AWSIRGGRTVTGELF
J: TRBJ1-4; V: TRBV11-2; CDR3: ASSSIPGGVREKLF
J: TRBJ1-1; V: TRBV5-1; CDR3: ASSPNTGAGTEAF
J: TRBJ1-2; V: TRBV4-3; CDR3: ASSQAGGVHGYT